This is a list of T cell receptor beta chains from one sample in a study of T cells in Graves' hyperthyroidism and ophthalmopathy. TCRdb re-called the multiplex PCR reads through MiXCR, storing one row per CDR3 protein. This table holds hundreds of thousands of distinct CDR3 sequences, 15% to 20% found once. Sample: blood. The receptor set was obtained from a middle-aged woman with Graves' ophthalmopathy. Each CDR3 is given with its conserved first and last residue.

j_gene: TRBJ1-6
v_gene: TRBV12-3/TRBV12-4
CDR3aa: CASSLDPGKSPLHF

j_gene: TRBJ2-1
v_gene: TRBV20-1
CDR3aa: CSARDATGAVRGYNEQFF

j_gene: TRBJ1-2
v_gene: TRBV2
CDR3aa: CASSVVWGERYTF

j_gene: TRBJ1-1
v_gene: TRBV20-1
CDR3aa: CSARQTVTEAFF

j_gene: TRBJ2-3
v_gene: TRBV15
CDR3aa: CATRGDGGGGTDTQYF

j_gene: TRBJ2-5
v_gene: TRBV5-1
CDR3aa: CASSLVPTSKETQYF

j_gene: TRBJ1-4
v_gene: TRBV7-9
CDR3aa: CASTTYNEKLFF

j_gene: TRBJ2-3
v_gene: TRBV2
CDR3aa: CASSQQGHSTDTQYF

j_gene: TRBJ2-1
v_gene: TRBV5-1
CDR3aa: CASSPPTGGYNEQFF

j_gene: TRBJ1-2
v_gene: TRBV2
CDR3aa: CASSDWGSGYTF

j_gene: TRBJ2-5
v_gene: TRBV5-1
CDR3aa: CASRQDQETQYF

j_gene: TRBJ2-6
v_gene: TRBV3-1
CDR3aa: CASSWPGRSGANVLTF